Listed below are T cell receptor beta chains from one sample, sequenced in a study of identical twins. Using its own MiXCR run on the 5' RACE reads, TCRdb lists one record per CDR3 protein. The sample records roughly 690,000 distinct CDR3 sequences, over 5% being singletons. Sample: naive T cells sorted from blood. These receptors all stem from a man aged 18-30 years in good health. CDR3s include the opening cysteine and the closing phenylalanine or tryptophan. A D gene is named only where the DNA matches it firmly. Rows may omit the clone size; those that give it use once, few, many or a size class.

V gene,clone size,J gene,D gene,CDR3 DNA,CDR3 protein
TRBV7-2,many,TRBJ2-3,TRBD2,TGTGCCAGCAGCTCGAGACTAGCGGGAGGCACAGATACGCAGTATTTT,CASSSRLAGGTDTQYF
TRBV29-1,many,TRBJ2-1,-,TGCAGCGCCGCGATCAGGGCTGCGGGGCAGTTCTTC,CSAAIRAAGQFF
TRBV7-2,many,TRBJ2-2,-,TGTGCCAGCAACGGGAACCCGAACACCGGGGAGCTGTTTTTT,CASNGNPNTGELFF
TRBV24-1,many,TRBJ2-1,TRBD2,TGTGCCACCAGTGATTTCGCTAGCGGAGTATACAATGAGCAGTTCTTC,CATSDFASGVYNEQFF
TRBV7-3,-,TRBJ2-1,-,TGTGCCAGCAGCTTGTCGTTAGTGCCCTACAATGAGCAGTTCTTC,CASSLSLVPYNEQFF
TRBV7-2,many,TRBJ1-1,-,TGTGCCAGCAGTTCGGACCGGGGGGCGAACACTGAAGCTTTCTTT,CASSSDRGANTEAFF
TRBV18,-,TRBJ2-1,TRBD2,TGTGCCAGCTCACTAGCGGGATTGAGCGTTGAGCAGTTCTTC,CASSLAGLSVEQFF
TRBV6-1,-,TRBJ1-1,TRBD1,TGTGCCAGCAGTCTTACGGGGATACAGGGGGCGAGCACTGAAGCTTTCTTT,CASSLTGIQGASTEAFF
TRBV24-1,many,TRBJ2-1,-,TGTGCCACCAGTGATTTTGGGGGAAGCTCCTACAATGAGCAGTTCTTC,CATSDFGGSSYNEQFF
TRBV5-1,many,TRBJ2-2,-,TGTGCCAGCAGCTTGGTGGACACCGGGGAGCTGTTTTTT,CASSLVDTGELFF
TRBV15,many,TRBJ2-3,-,TGTGCCACCTCCGAAGGTTCCCTATCAGATACGCAGTATTTT,CATSEGSLSDTQYF
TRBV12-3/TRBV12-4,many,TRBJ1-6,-,TGTGCCAGCAGCTATCTATGGGGACGGACTAATTCACCCCTCCACTTT,CASSYLWGRTNSPLHF
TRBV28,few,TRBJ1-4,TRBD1,TGTGCCAGCAGTTTGAGGGACAGGGTGTTTTATAAACTGTTTTTT,CASSLRDRVFYKLFF
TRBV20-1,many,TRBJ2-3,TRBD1,TGCAGTGCGGAAAGACAGGGGTTGGAGCATACGCAGTATTTT,CSAERQGLEHTQYF
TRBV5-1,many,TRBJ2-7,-,TGCGCCAGCAGCTTCATTGTCGGCGAGCAGTACTTC,CASSFIVGEQYF
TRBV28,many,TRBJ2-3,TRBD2,TGTGCCAGCAGTTCCAGCAAACTAGCGGGAGGAACAGATACGCAGTATTTT,CASSSSKLAGGTDTQYF
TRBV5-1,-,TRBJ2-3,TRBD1,TGCGCCAGCAGCCCGGTCGCTGGACAGGGGGCAAATCGTCCGCAGTATTTT,CASSPVAGQGANRPQYF
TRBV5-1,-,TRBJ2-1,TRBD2,TGCGCCAGCAGCTTGGCTAGCGGGAGGGCCCATGAGCAGTTCTTC,CASSLASGRAHEQFF
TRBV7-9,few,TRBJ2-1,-,TGTGCCAGCAACACTAACAGGGCCAATGAGCAGTTCTTC,CASNTNRANEQFF
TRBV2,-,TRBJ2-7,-,TGTGCCAGCGTCAGGGAGGACTACGAGCAGTACTTC,CASVREDYEQYF
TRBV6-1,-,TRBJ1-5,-,TGTGCCAGCAGGAGACAGGACTCTCAGCCCCAGCATTTT,CASRRQDSQPQHF
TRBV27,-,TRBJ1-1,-,TGTGCCAGCAGCCAGAGGCCGAACACTGAAGCTTTCTTT,CASSQRPNTEAFF
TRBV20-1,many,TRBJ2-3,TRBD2,TGCAGTGCTTCCTACCCGACTAGCGGGAGGACAGATACGCAGTATTTT,CSASYPTSGRTDTQYF
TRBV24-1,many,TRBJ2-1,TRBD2,TGTGCCACCAGTGACCCCGGGACTAGTTACGGTGAGCAGTTCTTC,CATSDPGTSYGEQFF
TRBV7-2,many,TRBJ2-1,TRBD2,TGTGCCAGCAGAATGCCTAGCGGGAGGAGCTACAATGAGCAGTTCTTC,CASRMPSGRSYNEQFF
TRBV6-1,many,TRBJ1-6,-,TGTGCCAGCAGACAATCCGGGACACCGAATTCACCCCTCCACTTT,CASRQSGTPNSPLHF
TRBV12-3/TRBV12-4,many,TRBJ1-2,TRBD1,TGTGCCAGCAGTTTTGGGACAGCGTTTAGGGATGGCTACACCTTC,CASSFGTAFRDGYTF
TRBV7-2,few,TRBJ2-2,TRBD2,TGTGCCAGCAGCTCGCGGGGGACCCACACCGGGGAGCTGTTTTTT,CASSSRGTHTGELFF